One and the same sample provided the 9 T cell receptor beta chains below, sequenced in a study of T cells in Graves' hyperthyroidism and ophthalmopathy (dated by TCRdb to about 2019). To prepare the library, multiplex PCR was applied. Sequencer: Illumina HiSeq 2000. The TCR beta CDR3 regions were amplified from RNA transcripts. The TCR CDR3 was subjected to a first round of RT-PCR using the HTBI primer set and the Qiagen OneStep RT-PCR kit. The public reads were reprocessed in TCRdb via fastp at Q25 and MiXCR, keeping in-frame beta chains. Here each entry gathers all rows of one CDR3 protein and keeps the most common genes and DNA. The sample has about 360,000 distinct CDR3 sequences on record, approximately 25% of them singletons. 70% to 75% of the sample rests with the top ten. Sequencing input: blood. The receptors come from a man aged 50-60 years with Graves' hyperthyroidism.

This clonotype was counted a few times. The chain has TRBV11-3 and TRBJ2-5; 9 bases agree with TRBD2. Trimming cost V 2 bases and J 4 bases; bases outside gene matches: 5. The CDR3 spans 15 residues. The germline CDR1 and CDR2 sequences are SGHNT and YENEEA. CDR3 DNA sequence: TGTGCCAGCAGCTTATTAGCGGGAGTACGAGAGACCCAGTACTTC. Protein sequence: CASSLLAGVRETQYF.

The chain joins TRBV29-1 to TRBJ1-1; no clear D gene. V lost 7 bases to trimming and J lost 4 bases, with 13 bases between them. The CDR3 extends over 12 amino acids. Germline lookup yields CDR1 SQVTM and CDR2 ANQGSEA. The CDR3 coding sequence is TGCAGCGGCACTTTGACGGGCACTGAAGCTTTCTTT. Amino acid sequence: CSGTLTGTEAFF.

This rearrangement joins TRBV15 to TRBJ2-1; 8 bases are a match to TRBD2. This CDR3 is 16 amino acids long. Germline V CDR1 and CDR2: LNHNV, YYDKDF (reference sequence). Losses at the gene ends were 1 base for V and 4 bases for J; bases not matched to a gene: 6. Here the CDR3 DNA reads TGTGCCACCAGCAGAGCCGTAGCGGGGCCTTACAATGAGCAGTTCTTC. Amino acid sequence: CATSRAVAGPYNEQFF.

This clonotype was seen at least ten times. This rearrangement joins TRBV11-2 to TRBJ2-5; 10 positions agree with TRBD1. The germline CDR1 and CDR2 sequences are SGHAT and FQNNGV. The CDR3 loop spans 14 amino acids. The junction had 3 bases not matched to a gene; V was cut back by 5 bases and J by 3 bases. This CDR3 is CASSPGQGEETQYF. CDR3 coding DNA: TGTGCCAGCAGCCCCGGACAGGGGGAAGAGACCCAGTACTTC.

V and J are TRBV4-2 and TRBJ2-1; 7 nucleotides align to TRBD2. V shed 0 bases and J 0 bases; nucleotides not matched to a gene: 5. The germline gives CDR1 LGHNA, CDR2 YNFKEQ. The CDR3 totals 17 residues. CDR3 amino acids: CASSQEPSGPSYNEQFF. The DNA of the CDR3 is TGTGCCAGCAGCCAAGAACCTAGCGGACCCTCCTACAATGAGCAGTTCTTC.

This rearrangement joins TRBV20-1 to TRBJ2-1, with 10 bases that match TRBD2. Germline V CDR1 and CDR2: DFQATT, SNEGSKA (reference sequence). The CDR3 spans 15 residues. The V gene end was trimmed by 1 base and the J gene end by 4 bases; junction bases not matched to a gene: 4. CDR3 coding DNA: TGCAGTGCTAGAGCTACTAGCGGGAAATACAATGAGCAGTTCTTC. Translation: CSARATSGKYNEQFF.

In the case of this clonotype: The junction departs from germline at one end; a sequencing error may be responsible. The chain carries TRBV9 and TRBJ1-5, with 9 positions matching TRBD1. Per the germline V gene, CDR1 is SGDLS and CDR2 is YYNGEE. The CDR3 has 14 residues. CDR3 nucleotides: TGTGCCAGCAGCGTAGGGACAGGGGTTCAGCCCCAGCATTTC. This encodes CASSVGTGVQPQHF. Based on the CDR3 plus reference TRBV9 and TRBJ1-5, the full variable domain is DSGVTQTPKHLITATGQRVTLRCSPRSGDLSVYWYQQSLDQGLQFLIQYYNGEERAKGNILERFSAQQFPDLHSELNLSSLELGDSALYFCASSVGTGVQPQHFGDGTRLSIL.

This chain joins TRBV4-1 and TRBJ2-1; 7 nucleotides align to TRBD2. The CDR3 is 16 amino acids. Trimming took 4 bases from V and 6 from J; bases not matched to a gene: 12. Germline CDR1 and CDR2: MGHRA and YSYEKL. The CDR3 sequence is CASSRGGRWTFNEQFF. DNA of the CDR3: TGCGCCAGCAGCCGGGGCGGGAGATGGACCTTCAATGAGCAGTTCTTC.

CDR3 residues: CASSQGRTGPLEQYF. In nucleotides, the CDR3 is TGCGCCAGCAGCCAAGGCAGGACAGGACCTCTCGAGCAGTACTTC. The V and J genes are TRBV4-1 and TRBJ2-7, with 7 bases identical to TRBD1. Germline lookup yields CDR1 MGHRA and CDR2 YSYEKL. V trimming: 1 base; J trimming: 6 bases; junction bases outside the gene matches: 9. The CDR3 runs to 15 residues.